The present entry profiles one T cell receptor beta chain with its context. Antigen unknown. The data stem from a study of high-grade serous ovarian cancer treatment subgroups. TCRdb keeps only in-frame clones here, not all; method: immunoSEQ multiplex PCR. The sample lists 1,300 to 1,500 clones, 60% to 85% occurring once. Overall study findings and caveats: Bulk tumor TCR sequencing gave no spatial information. TCR clonal relatedness correlated positively with neoantigen level.

The tumor samples were collected prior to definitive surgery or chemotherapy. The CDR3 sequence is 15 residues long. The V gene's germline CDR1 is MDHEN and CDR2 SYDVKM. V lost 5 bases and J lost 4, with 15 bases in between. The rearrangement links TRBV28 to TRBJ2-1, with a weak D call TRBD1 (5 bases). The sequenced sample consisted of tumor tissue. The sequence was obtained from a human donor with high-grade serous ovarian cancer. CDR3 sequence: CASSPPSAGYNEQFF. The DNA for the CDR3 is TGTGCCAGCAGTCCCCCTTCGGCAGGGTACAATGAGCAGTTCTTC. Together with reference TRBV28 and TRBJ2-1, the CDR3 gives the full variable domain: DVKVTQSSRYLVKRTGEKVFLECVQDMDHENMFWYRQDPGLGLRLIYFSYDVKMKEKGDIPEGYSVSREKKERFSLILESASTNQTSMYLCASSPPSAGYNEQFFGPGTRLTVL.